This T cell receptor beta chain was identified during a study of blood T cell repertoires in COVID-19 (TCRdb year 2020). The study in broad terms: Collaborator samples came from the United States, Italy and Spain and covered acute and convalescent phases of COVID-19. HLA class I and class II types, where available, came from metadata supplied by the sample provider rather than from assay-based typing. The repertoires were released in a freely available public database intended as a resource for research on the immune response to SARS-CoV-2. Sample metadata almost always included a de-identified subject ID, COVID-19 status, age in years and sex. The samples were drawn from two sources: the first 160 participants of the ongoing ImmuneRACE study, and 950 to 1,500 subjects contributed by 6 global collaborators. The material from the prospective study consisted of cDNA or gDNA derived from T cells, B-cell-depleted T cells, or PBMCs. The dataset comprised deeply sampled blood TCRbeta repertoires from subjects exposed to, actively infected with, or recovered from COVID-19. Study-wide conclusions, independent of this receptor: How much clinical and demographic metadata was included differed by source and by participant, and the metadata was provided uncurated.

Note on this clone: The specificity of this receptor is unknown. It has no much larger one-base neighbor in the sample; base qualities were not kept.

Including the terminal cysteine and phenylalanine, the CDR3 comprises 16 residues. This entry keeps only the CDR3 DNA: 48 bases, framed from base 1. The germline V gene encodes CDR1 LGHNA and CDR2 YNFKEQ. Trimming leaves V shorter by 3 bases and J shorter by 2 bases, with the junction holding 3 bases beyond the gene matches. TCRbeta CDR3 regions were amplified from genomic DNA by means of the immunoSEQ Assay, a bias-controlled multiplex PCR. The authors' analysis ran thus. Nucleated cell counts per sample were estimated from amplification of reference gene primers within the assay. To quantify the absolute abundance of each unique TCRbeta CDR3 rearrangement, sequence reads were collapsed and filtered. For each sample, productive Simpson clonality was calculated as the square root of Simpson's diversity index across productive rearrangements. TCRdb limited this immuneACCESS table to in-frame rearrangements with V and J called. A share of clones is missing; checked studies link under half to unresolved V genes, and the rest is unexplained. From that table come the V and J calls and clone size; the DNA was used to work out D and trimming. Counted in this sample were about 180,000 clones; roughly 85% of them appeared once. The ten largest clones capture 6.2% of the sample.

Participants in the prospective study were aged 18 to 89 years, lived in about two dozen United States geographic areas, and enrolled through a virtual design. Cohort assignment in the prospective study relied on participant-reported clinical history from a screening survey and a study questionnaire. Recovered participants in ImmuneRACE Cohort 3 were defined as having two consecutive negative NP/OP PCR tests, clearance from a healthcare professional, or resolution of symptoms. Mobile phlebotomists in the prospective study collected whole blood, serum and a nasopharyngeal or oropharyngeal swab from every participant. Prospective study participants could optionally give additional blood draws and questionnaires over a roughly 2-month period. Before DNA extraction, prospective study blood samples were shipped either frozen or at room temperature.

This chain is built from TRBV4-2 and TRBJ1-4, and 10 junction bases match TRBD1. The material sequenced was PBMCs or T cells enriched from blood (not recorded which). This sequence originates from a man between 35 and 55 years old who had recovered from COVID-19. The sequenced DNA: TGTGCCAGCAGCCAGGGACAGGGGATTACTAATGAAAAACTGTTTTTT. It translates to CASSQGQGITNEKLFF.